These 21 T cell receptor beta chains came from one sample sequenced in a study of beta chain features in type 1 diabetes. Reverse transcription of all isolated RNA meant that expressed TCRB transcripts were sequenced. Data came from immunoSEQ multiplex PCR; TCRdb stores just in-frame clones and leaves some out. The sample holds around 99,000 clones, around 40% seen once. Sequences were obtained from stem cell memory CD4+ T cells from blood. The receptors here all came from a woman between 18 and 30 years old in good health.

This clone was recorded a few times. The rearrangement uses TRBV9 and TRBJ1-1; D may be TRBD1 (5 bases). Trimming cost V 4 bases and J 4 bases, with 17 bases left between them. CDR1 is SGDLS, CDR2 YYNGEE, per germline. The CDR3 has 15 residues. CDR3 DNA sequence: TGTGCCAGCAGCCCCCAGGGCAGGGCTTCCACTGAAGCTTTCTTT. It encodes CASSPQGRASTEAFF.

This clone has just a few counts. The chain is built from TRBV5-1 and TRBJ2-7; a weak D match, TRBD1 (6 bases). CDR3 length: 14 amino acids. Germline CDR1 reads SGHRS; CDR2 reads YFSETQ. V lost 4 bases, J lost 3 bases, and 14 bases lay in between. In DNA, the CDR3 is TGCGCCAGCAGCCCCGGGTCGGGACACTACGAGCAGTACTTC. This translates into CASSPGSGHYEQYF.

This clone occurred a few times. The rearrangement uses TRBV18 and TRBJ2-1; possibly TRBD1 for D (6 bases). V was cut by 6 bases and J by 5 bases, with 8 bases left in between. Germline-derived CDR1 and CDR2 are KGHSH and LQKENI. The CDR3 has 12 amino acids. CDR3 coding DNA: TGTGCCAGCTCGTGGACAGACAATGAGCAGTTCTTC. Translation gives CASSWTDNEQFF.

The genes are TRBV7-8 and TRBJ2-1, with 8 bases identical to TRBD2. Germline V gene lookup returns CDR1 SGHVS and CDR2 FQNEAQ. This CDR3 contains 16 residues. V dropped 0 bases and J dropped 4; count of bases not matched to a gene: 5. The CDR3 region is CASSLAGSGTYNEQFF. In nucleotides, the CDR3 is TGTGCCAGCAGCTTAGCGGGTAGCGGGACATACAATGAGCAGTTCTTC.

A remark on this clone: The sample carries other DNA sequences with the same CDR3. V is TRBV5-1 and J is TRBJ2-5; 7 bases fit TRBD1. The V gene end was trimmed by 4 bases and the J gene end by 5 bases; junction bases not matched to a gene: 8. Germline V gene data show CDR1 as SGHRS and CDR2 as YFSETQ. The CDR3 is made up of 14 amino acids. The CDR3 protein is CASSLDRVGETQYF. The CDR3 DNA sequence: TGCGCCAGCAGCCTAGACAGGGTTGGGGAGACCCAGTACTTC.

The gene calls are TRBV2 and TRBJ1-3, with 8 positions matching TRBD1. Germline lookup yields CDR1 SNHLY and CDR2 FYNNEI. V lost 10 bases to trimming and J lost 3 bases; unmatched junction nucleotides: 11. CDR3 length: 15 amino acids. CDR3 DNA: TGTGCCACTACACCGGGACAGGTTTTTGGAAACACCATATATTTT. Translation gives CATTPGQVFGNTIYF.

This rearrangement joins TRBV13 to TRBJ2-1; 7 bases match TRBD2. CDR3 length: 16 amino acids. CDR1 PRHDT and CDR2 FYEKMQ come from the germline V gene (reference sequence). V shed 2 bases and J 7 bases; nucleotides not matched to a gene: 11. The CDR3 DNA is TGTGCCAGCAGCTTAATGCGGGGGATACGAAGAAATGAGCAGTTCTTC. This translates into CASSLMRGIRRNEQFF.

The sample holds a few counts of this clone. This rearrangement joins TRBV5-4 to TRBJ2-1, with a tentative D call TRBD2 (5 bases). The germline V gene has CDR1 SGHNT and CDR2 YYREEE (reference sequence). This CDR3 region has 16 residues. V was pared by 1 base and J by 7 bases, with 18 bases between. CDR3 residues: CASSLTVGVMLNEQFF. DNA of the CDR3: TGTGCCAGCAGCTTGACGGTGGGAGTAATGCTGAATGAGCAGTTCTTC.

This clone showed up just a few times. J is TRBJ2-5 and V is TRBV18, with 14 nucleotides matching TRBD2. V shed 1 base and J 6 bases; nucleotides not matched to a gene: 7. The CDR3 sequence is 17 residues long. CDR1 is KGHSH and CDR2 is LQKENI in the germline V gene. This chain's CDR3 is CASSPRGTSGSGKTQYF. CDR3 nucleotides: TGTGCCAGCTCACCACGGGGGACTAGCGGGAGTGGAAAGACCCAGTACTTC.

The V call is TRBV29-1, the J call TRBJ2-3; 8 bases line up with TRBD1. CDR1 and CDR2 (germline): SQVTM, ANQGSEA. V trimming: 7 bases; J trimming: 0 bases; junction bases outside the gene matches: 6. This CDR3 is 14 amino acids long. The CDR3 loop reads CSAPGDRSTDTQYF. The CDR3 DNA is TGCAGCGCCCCTGGGGACAGGAGCACAGATACGCAGTATTTT.

The chain employs TRBV9 and TRBJ2-5, with TRBD2 as a possible D gene (6 bases). The germline V and J ends were trimmed by 0 bases and 4 bases, with 13 bases remaining between them. Per the germline V gene, CDR1 is SGDLS and CDR2 is YYNGEE. CDR3 size: 15 residues. CDR3 nucleotides: TGTGCCAGCAGCGTAGTCGGGAGCGAGGTAGAGACCCAGTACTTC. It specifies CASSVVGSEVETQYF.

V gene TRBV7-9 combines with J gene TRBJ1-5; D ambiguous. Trimming took off 6 bases at V and 2 bases at J, with 11 bases between the two ends. Germline CDR1 is SEHNR and CDR2 is FQNEAQ (reference sequence). The CDR3 spans 14 residues. CDR3 nucleotide sequence: TGTGCCAGCAGTCCAGATCGGGGCAATCAGCCCCAGCATTTT. Translated: CASSPDRGNQPQHF.

This clone was seen only once. The chain has TRBV30 and TRBJ2-7; TRBD1 matches 7 bases. CDR3 length: 12 amino acids. Unmatched junction bases numbered 2, after V lost 3 bases and J lost 3 bases. Germline assignment: CDR1 GTSNPN and CDR2 SVGIG (reference sequence). The CDR3: CAWRRQGYEQYF. CDR3 in DNA: TGTGCCTGGAGACGACAGGGCTACGAGCAGTACTTC.

This chain connects TRBV7-9 to TRBJ2-6; the match to TRBD1 covers 8 bases. With 7 bases clipped from V and 0 bases from J, the junction kept 11 bases outside the gene matches. This CDR3 comprises 18 residues. Per the germline V gene, CDR1 is SEHNR and CDR2 is FQNEAQ (reference sequence). The CDR3 DNA sequence: TGTGCCAGCATCTTCTGGACAGGGTGGATCTCTGGGGCCAACGTCCTGACTTTC. This codes for CASIFWTGWISGANVLTF. The complete variable domain, with remaining parts taken from reference TRBV7-9 and TRBJ2-6, reads DTGVSQNPRHKITKRGQNVTFRCDPISEHNRLYWYRQTLGQGPEFLTYFQNEAQLEKSRLLSDRFSAERPKGSFSTLEIQRTEQGDSAMYLCASIFWTGWISGANVLTFGAGSRLTVL.

The chain combines TRBV25-1 with TRBJ2-5; tentative D call: TRBD2 (6 bases). CDR1 is MGHDK and CDR2 is SYGVNS in the germline V gene. This CDR3 has 13 amino acids. V lost 7 bases and J 1 base, leaving 10 bases between the germline ends. The CDR3 sequence: CASTGLGQETQYF. The CDR3 DNA reads TGTGCCAGCACGGGACTTGGCCAAGAGACCCAGTACTTC.

This chain links TRBV15 with TRBJ1-5, with 7 bases identical to TRBD1. The germline V gene has CDR1 LNHNV and CDR2 YYDKDF (reference sequence). J gave up 7 bases and V 4 bases, and 10 bases lay outside the gene matches. This CDR3 contains 15 residues. The CDR3 loop is CATSTRQGLPQPQHF. CDR3 in DNA: TGTGCCACCAGCACTCGACAGGGCCTCCCCCAGCCCCAGCATTTT.

In this sample, this clone turned up a few times. The chain joins TRBV2 to TRBJ1-5; D unclear. CDR3 length: 12 amino acids. Germline loops: CDR1 SNHLY, CDR2 FYNNEI. The V end lost 1 base, the J end lost 6 bases, and 4 bases lay between the germline ends. CDR3 sequence reads: CASSEGSQPQHF. The CDR3 DNA reads TGTGCCAGCAGTGAAGGGAGTCAGCCCCAGCATTTT.

The CDR3: CASSPPGTGGKLFF. For the CDR3, the DNA is TGTGCCAGCTCACCACCCGGGACAGGCGGAAAACTGTTTTTT. The chain joins TRBV18 to TRBJ1-4; TRBD1 aligns across 8 bases. V shed 0 bases, J shed 10 bases, and the junction held 4 bases outside the gene matches. Germline-derived CDR1 and CDR2 are KGHSH and LQKENI. The CDR3 spans 14 residues.

The gene calls are TRBV6-4 and TRBJ2-3; the match to TRBD2 covers 12 bases. The CDR3 is 17 residues long. Trimming cost V 5 bases and J 5 bases; bases outside gene matches: 11. Germline V gene data show CDR1 as MRHNA and CDR2 as SNTAGT. The CDR3, as DNA: TGTGCCAGCAGTCAACCGCCTAGCGGGAGGGCCCTAGATACGCAGTATTTT. Protein product: CASSQPPSGRALDTQYF.

This clone was recorded a few times. The chain uses TRBV28 and TRBJ1-1, with D tentatively TRBD1 (5 bases). The CDR3 is 14 residues long. Germline-derived CDR1 and CDR2 are MDHEN and SYDVKM. V lost 3 bases and J lost 7, with 15 bases in between. The CDR3 reads CASSFGRGVVEAFF. The CDR3 DNA is TGTGCCAGCAGTTTTGGGCGGGGGGTCGTTGAAGCTTTCTTT.

The chain links TRBV7-2 to TRBJ2-7, with D possibly being TRBD2 (6 bases). Looked up from germline, CDR1 is SGHTA and CDR2 is FQGNSA. This CDR3 is built from 14 residues. Trimming shortened V by 5 bases and J by 3 bases, and 14 bases separated the two germline ends. CDR3 sequence: CASSPRAGNYEQYF. CDR3 sequence (DNA): TGTGCCAGCAGCCCGAGGGCGGGGAACTACGAGCAGTACTTC.